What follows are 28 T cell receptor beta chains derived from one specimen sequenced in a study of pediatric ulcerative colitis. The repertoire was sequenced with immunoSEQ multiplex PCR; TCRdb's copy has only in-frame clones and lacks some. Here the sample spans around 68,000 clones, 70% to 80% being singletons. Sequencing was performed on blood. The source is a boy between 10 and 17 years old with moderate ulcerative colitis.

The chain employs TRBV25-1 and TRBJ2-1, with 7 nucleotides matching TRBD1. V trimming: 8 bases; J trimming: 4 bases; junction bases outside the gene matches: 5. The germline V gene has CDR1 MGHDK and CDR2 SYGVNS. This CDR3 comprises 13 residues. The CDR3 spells CASVGQRYNEQFF. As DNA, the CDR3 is TGTGCCAGCGTGGGACAGCGTTACAATGAGCAGTTCTTC.

The DNA of the CDR3 is TGTGCCAGTAAACCTTCCGGGACGGTATATGGCTACACCTTC. Amino acids: CASKPSGTVYGYTF. This chain connects TRBV19 to TRBJ1-2; D may be TRBD1 (5 bases). CDR1 LNHDA and CDR2 SQIVND come from the germline V gene (reference sequence). This CDR3 spans 14 amino acids. V lost 7 bases, J lost 5 bases, and 17 bases lay in between. The entire variable domain, with the rest obtained from reference TRBV19 and TRBJ1-2, is as follows: DGGITQSPKYLFRKEGQNVTLSCEQNLNHDAMYWYRQDPGQGLRLIYYSQIVNDFQKGDIAEGYSVSREKKESFPLTVTSAQKNPTAFYLCASKPSGTVYGYTFGSGTRLTVV.

Here the CDR3 reads CASSVDWSNPEKLFF. CDR3 in DNA: TGTGCCAGCAGCGTAGACTGGTCCAACCCTGAAAAACTGTTTTTT. The chain uses TRBV9 and TRBJ1-4; D gene unclear. CDR3 size: 15 residues. CDR1 and CDR2 from the germline V gene are SGDLS and YYNGEE. The V and J ends lost 0 bases and 7 bases respectively, with 13 bases between them.

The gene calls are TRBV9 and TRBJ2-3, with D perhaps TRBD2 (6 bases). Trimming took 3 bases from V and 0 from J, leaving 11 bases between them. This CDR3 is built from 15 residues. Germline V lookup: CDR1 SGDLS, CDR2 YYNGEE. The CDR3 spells CASSESGASTDTQYF. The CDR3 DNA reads TGTGCCAGCAGCGAGTCGGGAGCTAGCACAGATACGCAGTATTTT.

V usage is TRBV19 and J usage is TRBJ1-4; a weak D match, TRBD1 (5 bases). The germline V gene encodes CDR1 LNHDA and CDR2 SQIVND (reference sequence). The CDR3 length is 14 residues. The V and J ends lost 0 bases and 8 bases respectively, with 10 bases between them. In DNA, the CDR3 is TGTGCCAGTAGTATAGACAGGGAGGGAGAAAAACTGTTTTTT. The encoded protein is CASSIDREGEKLFF.

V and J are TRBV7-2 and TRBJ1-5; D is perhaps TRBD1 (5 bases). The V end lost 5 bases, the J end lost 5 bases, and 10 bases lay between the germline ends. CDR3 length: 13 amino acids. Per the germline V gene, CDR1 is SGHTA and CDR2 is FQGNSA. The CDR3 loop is CASSQGIHQPQHF. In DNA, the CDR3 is TGTGCCAGCAGCCAGGGTATTCATCAGCCCCAGCATTTT.

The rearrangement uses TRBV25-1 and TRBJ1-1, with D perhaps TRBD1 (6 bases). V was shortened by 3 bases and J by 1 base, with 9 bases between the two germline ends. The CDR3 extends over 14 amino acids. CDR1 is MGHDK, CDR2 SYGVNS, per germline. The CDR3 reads CASSDLGQNTEAFF. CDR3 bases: TGTGCCAGCAGTGACCTGGGACAGAACACTGAAGCTTTCTTT.

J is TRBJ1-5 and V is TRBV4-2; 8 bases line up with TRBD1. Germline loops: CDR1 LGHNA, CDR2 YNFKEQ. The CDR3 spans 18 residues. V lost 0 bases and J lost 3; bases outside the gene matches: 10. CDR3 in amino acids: CASSQEPRGRVDNQPQHF. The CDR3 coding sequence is TGTGCCAGCAGCCAAGAACCCAGGGGGCGGGTGGACAATCAGCCCCAGCATTTT.

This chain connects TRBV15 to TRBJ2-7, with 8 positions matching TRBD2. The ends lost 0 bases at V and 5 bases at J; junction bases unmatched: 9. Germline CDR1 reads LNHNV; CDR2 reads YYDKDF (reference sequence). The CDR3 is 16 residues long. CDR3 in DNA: TGTGCCACCAGCAGAGATTATGCGGGGGGTAGGGACGAGCAGTACTTC. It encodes CATSRDYAGGRDEQYF.

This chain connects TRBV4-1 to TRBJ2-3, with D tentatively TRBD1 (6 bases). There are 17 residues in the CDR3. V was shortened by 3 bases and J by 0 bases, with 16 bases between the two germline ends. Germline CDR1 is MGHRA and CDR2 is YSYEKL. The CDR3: CASSQPTGPSSTDTQYF. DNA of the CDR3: TGCGCCAGCAGCCAGCCGACAGGCCCGAGTAGCACAGATACGCAGTATTTT.

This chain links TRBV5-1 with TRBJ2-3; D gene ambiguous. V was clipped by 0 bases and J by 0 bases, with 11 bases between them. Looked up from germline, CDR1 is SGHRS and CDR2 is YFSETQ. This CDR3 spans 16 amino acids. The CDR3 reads CASSLGNLFSTDTQYF. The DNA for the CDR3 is TGCGCCAGCAGCTTGGGTAATTTGTTTAGCACAGATACGCAGTATTTT.

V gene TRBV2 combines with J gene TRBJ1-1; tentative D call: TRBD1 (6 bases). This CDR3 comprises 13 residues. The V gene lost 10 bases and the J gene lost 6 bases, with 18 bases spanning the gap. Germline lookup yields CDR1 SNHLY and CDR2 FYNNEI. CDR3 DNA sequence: TGTGCCAACCATCGGGTGGGGGCCGCTGAAGCTTTCTTT. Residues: CANHRVGAAEAFF. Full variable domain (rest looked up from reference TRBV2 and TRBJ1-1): EPEVTQTPSHQVTQMGQEVILRCVPISNHLYFYWYRQILGQKVEFLVSFYNNEISEKSEIFDDQFSVERPDGSNFTLKIRSTKLEDSAMYFCANHRVGAAEAFFGQGTRLTVV.

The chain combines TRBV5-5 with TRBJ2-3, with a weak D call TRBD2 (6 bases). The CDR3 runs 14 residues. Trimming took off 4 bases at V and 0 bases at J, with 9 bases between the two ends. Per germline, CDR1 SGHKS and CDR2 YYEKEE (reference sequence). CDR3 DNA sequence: TGTGCCAGCAGCCCGAGCGGGAGCACAGATACGCAGTATTTT. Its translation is CASSPSGSTDTQYF.

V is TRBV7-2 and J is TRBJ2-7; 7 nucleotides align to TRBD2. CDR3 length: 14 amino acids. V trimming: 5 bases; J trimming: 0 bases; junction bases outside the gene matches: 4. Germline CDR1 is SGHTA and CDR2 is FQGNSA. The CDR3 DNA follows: TGTGCCAGCAGCCGAGGCGGGAGCTCCTACGAGCAGTACTTC. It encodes CASSRGGSSYEQYF. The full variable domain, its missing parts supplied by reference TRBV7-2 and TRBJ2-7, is GAGVSQSPSNKVTEKGKDVELRCDPISGHTALYWYRQSLGQGLEFLIYFQGNSAPDKSGLPSDRFSAERTGGSVSTLTIQRTQQEDSAVYLCASSRGGSSYEQYFGPGTRLTVT.

CDR3 residues: CASSLETGSTDTQYF. The DNA of the CDR3 is TGTGCCAGCAGCTTGGAGACAGGGAGCACAGATACGCAGTATTTT. The V call is TRBV5-4, the J call TRBJ2-3, with 7 positions matching TRBD1. The CDR3 runs 15 residues. V lost 0 bases to trimming and J lost 0 bases; unmatched junction nucleotides: 1. CDR1 is SGHNT, CDR2 YYREEE, per germline (reference sequence).

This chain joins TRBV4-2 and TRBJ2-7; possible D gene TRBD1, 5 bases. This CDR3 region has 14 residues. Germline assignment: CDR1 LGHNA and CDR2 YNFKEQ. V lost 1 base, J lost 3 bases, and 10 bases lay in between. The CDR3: CASSQADSSYEQYF. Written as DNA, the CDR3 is TGTGCCAGCAGCCAAGCCGACAGTAGCTACGAGCAGTACTTC.

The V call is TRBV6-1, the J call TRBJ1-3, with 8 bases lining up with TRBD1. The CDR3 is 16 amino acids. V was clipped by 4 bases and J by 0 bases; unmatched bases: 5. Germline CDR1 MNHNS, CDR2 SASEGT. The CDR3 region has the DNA TGTGCCAGCAGTGCCTGGGACAGGAACTCTGGAAACACCATATATTTT. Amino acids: CASSAWDRNSGNTIYF.

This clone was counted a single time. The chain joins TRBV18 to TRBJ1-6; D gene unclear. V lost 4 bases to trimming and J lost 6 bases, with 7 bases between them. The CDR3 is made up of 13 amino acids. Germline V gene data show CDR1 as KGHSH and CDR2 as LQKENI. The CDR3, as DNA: TGTGCCAGCTCACAGAGTAGTAATTCACCCCTCCACTTT. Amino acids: CASSQSSNSPLHF.

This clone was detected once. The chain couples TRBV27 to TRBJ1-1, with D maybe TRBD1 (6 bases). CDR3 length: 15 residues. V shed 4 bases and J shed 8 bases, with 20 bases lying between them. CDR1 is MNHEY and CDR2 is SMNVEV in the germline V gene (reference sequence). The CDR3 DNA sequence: TGTGCCAGCAGTTCGGATGGAGGGGGTCGGACGGAAGCTTTCTTT. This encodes CASSSDGGGRTEAFF.

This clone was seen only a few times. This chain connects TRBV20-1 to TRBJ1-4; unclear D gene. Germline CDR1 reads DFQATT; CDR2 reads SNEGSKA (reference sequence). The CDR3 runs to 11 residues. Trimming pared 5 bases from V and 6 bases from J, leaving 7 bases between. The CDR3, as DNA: TGCAGTGCTTGGGCTTATGAAAAACTGTTTTTT. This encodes CSAWAYEKLFF.

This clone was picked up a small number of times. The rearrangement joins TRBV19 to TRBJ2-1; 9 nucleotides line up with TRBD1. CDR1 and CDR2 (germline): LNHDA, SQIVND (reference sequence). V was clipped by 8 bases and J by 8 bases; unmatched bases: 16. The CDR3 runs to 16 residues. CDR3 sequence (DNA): TGTGCCAGTCAACGTAAACCGGGACAGGGCCACCATGAGCAGTTCTTC. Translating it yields CASQRKPGQGHHEQFF. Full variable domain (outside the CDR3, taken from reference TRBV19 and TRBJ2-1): DGGITQSPKYLFRKEGQNVTLSCEQNLNHDAMYWYRQDPGQGLRLIYYSQIVNDFQKGDIAEGYSVSREKKESFPLTVTSAQKNPTAFYLCASQRKPGQGHHEQFFGPGTRLTVL.

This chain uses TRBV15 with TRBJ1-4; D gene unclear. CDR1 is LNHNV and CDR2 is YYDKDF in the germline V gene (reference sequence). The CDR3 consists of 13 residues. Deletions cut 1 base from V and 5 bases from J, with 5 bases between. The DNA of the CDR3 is TGTGCCACCAGCAGAGGGGCGAATGAAAAACTGTTTTTT. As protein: CATSRGANEKLFF.

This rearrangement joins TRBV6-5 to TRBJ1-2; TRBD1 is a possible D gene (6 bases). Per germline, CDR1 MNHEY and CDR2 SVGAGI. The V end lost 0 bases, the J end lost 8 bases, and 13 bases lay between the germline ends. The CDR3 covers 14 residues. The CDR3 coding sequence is TGTGCCAGCAGTTACTCGACACAGGGTCGGGGCTACACCTTC. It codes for CASSYSTQGRGYTF.

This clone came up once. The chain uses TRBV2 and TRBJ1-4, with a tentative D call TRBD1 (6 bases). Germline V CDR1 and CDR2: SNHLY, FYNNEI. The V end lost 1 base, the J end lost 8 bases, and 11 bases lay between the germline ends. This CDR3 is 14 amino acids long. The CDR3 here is CASSEDRVIEKLFF. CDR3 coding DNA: TGTGCCAGCAGTGAAGACAGGGTAATAGAAAAACTGTTTTTT.

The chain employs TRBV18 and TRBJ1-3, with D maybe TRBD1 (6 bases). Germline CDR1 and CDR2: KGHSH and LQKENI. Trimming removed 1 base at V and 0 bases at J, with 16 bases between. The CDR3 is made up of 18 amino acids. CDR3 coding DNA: TGTGCCAGCTCACCACAACGGACAGCCCCGAGCTCTGGAAACACCATATATTTT. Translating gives CASSPQRTAPSSGNTIYF.

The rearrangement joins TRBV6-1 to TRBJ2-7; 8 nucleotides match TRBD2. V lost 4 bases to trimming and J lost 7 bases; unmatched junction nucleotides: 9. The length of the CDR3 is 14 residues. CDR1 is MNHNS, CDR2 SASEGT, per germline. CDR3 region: CASSGVGGVEEQYF. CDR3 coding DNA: TGTGCCAGCAGTGGGGTCGGGGGGGTTGAGGAGCAGTACTTC.

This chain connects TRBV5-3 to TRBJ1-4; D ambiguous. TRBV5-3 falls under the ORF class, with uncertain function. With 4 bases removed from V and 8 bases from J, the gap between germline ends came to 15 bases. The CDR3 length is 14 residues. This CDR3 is CARSVIEGSEKLFF. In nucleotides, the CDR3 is TGTGCCAGAAGCGTTATCGAGGGATCCGAAAAACTGTTTTTT.

The CDR3 DNA reads TGCGCCAGCAGCTTGATAGGGGCGAACACTGAAGCTTTCTTT. Its translation is CASSLIGANTEAFF. This chain joins TRBV5-1 and TRBJ1-1; D perhaps matches TRBD1 (5 bases). Deletions cut 1 base from V and 1 base from J, with 8 bases between. The CDR3 runs 14 residues. Per the germline V gene, CDR1 is SGHRS and CDR2 is YFSETQ.